The TCR beta chain under discussion was sequenced for a study of T-cell reconstitution after alpha-beta-depleted transplantation in children. A few counts support this clonotype. As it was prepared, the TCRbeta library received unique molecular identifiers. Via MiXCR, TCRdb re-called the PCR reads, giving one row per CDR3 protein. The sample lists fewer than 550,000 distinct CDR3 sequences, about 10% seen once, with 13% to 15% in the top ten. This clonotype was obtained from a female patient aged 2-10 years who had a stem cell transplant for aplastic anemia, so the T cells may come from the graft donor. The material sequenced was PBMCs, mostly from graft donor cells, taken 180 days after TCRalphabeta/CD19-depleted stem cell transplant.

The CDR3 bases are TGCAGTGCTAGTAGAGGGGTTACAGATACGCAGTATTTT. Its translation: CSASRGVTDTQYF. The chain recombines TRBV20-1 with TRBJ2-3; D is perhaps TRBD1 or TRBD2 (5 bases each). Germline V gene data show CDR1 as DFQATT and CDR2 as SNEGSKA (reference sequence). With 3 bases removed from V and 3 bases from J, the gap between germline ends came to 10 bases. The CDR3 consists of 13 residues.